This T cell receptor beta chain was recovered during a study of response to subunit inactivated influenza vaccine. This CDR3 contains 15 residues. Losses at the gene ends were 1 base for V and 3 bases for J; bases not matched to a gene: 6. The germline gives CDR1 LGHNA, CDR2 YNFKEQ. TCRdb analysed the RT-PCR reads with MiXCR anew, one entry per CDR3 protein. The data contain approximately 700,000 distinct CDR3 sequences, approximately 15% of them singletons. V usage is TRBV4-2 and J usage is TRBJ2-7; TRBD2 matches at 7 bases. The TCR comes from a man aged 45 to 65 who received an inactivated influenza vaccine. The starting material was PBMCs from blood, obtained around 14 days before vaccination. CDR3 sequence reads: CASSQVASGDYEQYF. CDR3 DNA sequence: TGTGCCAGCAGCCAAGTGGCTAGCGGAGACTACGAGCAGTACTTC.